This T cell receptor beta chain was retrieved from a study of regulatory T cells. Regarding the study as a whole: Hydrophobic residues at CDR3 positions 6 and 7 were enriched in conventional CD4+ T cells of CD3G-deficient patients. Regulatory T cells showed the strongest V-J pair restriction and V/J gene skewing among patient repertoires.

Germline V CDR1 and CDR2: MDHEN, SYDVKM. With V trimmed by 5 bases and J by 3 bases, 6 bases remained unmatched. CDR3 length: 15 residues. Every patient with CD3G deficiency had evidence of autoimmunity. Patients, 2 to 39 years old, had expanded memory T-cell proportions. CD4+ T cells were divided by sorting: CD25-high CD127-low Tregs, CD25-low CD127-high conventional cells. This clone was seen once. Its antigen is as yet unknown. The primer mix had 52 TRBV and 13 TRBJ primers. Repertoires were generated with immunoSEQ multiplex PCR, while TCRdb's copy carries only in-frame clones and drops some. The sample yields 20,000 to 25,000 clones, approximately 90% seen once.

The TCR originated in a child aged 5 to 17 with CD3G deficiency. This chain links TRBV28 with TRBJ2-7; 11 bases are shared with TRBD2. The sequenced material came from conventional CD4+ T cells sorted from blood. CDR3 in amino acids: CASSTRLAGRYEQYF. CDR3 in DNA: TGTGCCAGCAGTACTCGACTAGCGGGACGCTACGAGCAGTACTTC.